Sequencing of this T cell receptor beta chain was carried out in a study of glioma-infiltrating T cells after dendritic cell vaccination. Germline CDR1 reads SGHRS; CDR2 reads YFSETQ. The CDR3 sequence is 13 residues long. Trimming shortened V by 2 bases and J by 8 bases, and 11 bases separated the two germline ends. Sequenced by immunoSEQ multiplex PCR; TCRdb stores in-frame clones only, minus some. The table shows about 65,000 clones, with roughly 86% occurring only once. Described time point: after dendritic cell vaccination, including at tumor progression/relapse. Selection required adequate fresh-frozen tumor tissue plus more than two years' survival data. No glioblastoma patient carried an isocitrate dehydrogenase mutation.

The chain combines TRBV5-1 with TRBJ2-1; tentative D call: TRBD1 (7 bases). The specimen comprised blood, sampled after dendritic cell vaccination. This sequence originates from a human donor with glioblastoma. Here the CDR3 reads CASSFQGGDEQFF. In nucleotides, the CDR3 is TGCGCCAGCAGCTTCCAGGGGGGAGATGAGCAGTTCTTC.